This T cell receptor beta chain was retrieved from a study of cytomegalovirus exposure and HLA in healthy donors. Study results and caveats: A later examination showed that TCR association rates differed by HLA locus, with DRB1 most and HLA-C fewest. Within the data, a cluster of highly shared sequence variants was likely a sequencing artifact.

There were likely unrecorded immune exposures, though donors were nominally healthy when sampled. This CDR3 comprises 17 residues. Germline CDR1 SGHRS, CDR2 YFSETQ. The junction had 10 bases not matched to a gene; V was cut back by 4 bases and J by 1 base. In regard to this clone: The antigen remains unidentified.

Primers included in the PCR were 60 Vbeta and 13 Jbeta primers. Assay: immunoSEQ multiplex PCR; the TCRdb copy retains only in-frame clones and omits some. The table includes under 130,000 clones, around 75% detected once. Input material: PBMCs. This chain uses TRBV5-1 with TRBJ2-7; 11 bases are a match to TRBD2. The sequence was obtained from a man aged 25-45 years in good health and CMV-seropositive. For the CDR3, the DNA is TGCGCCAGCAGCAGAACACTGGGACTAGCGGCATCCTACGAGCAGTACTTC. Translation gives CASSRTLGLAASYEQYF.